This T cell receptor (beta chain) is drawn from a study of T cell responses to AZD1222 COVID-19 vaccine. A note on this clone: Its cognate antigen is unknown.

Germline V lookup: CDR1 MGHRA, CDR2 YSYEKL. V lost 0 bases to trimming and J lost 6 bases, with 15 bases between them. This CDR3 comprises 17 residues. Study-wide findings and caveats: Seropositive status at baseline applied to only 6 or 7 AZD1222 recipients.

Using immunoSEQ multiplex PCR, the repertoire was profiled, and TCRdb retains in-frame clones only, with some absent. The data show about 180,000 clones, with around nine tenths seen just once and 1.9% held by the top ten. Material: peripheral blood, obtained 28 days after the second AZD1222 dose. The chain is built from TRBV4-1 and TRBJ2-6; TRBD1 or TRBD2 may be the D gene (5 bases each). This TCR came from an adult who received the AZD1222 COVID-19 vaccine. CDR3 protein: CASSQDHGAFSANVLTF. The CDR3 DNA follows: TGCGCCAGCAGCCAAGATCACGGGGCCTTCTCGGCCAACGTCCTGACTTTC.